This section outlines one T cell receptor (beta chain) sequence together with its context. Its specificity is not known. The CDR3 loop spans 14 amino acids. The ends lost 4 bases at V and 1 base at J; junction bases unmatched: 3. Germline loops: CDR1 LGHNA, CDR2 YNFKEQ. With 60 Vbeta and 13 Jbeta primers, the PCR was carried out. The repertoire was sequenced with immunoSEQ multiplex PCR; TCRdb's copy has only in-frame clones and lacks some. Of about 110,000 clones in the sample, 75% to 80% were seen once. These data come from a study of cytomegalovirus exposure and HLA in healthy donors. Background on the study: From HLA-typed donors, an early data release held tens of millions of unique TCRs.

Findings and caveats of the study: A later analysis showed HLA-associated TCR beta chains outstripping equally common others in clonal expansion. In an earlier analysis, most TCR beta V segments were productive about 87% or about 30% of the time. Later work associated roughly 15,000 TCR beta sequences with HLA alleles at 0.05 false discovery rate.

The sequencing sample was made of PBMCs. The sequence was collected from a young woman in good health and CMV-seronegative. The genes are TRBV4-2 and TRBJ2-5, with 7 bases identical to TRBD1. The CDR3 reads CASSLTGLQETQYF. CDR3 bases: TGTGCCAGCAGCCTGACAGGGCTCCAAGAGACCCAGTACTTC.